The clone carrying this T cell receptor (beta chain) was seen only once. The entry originates in a study of cytomegalovirus exposure and HLA in healthy donors. PCR employed 60 Vbeta and 13 Jbeta primers. Generated by immunoSEQ multiplex PCR, the TCRdb table keeps only in-frame clones and is missing some. The sample has approximately 130,000 clones, around 72% seen once. Unmatched junction bases numbered 8, after V lost 5 bases and J lost 8 bases. The CDR3 covers 13 residues. Looked up from germline, CDR1 is SGHTA and CDR2 is FQGNSA. Sequenced: PBMCs. V usage is TRBV7-2 and J usage is TRBJ1-2, with 7 bases aligning to TRBD1. This TCR derives from a woman between 50 and 59 years old in good health and CMV-seropositive. The CDR3 DNA is TGTGCCAGCAGCCGGGAGACAGGGCGCGGCTACACCTTC. It yields the protein CASSRETGRGYTF.